This T cell receptor (beta chain) was sequenced for a study of T cells in Graves' hyperthyroidism and ophthalmopathy. The TCR beta CDR3 regions underwent amplification using RNA transcripts as the source. In the first-round RT-PCR of the TCR CDR3, the HTBI primer set was used. TCRdb redid the calling of the multiplex PCR reads with MiXCR, one entry per CDR3 protein. The sample has some 460,000 distinct CDR3 sequences; about a sixth are singletons. General observations from the study: Most thyroid clonotypes expanded above 0.001 appeared in blood too. Separation of ophthalmopathy from stable hyperthyroidism was achieved by a 13 V-J model.

Hyperthyroidism of Graves' type that showed no ophthalmopathy progression within 18 months was stable. Diagnoses rested on clinical symptoms, serum thyroxine and TRAb, thyroid ultrasound and orbital computed tomography. The CDR3 runs to 16 residues. V lost 1 base and J 8 bases, leaving 20 bases between the germline ends. Germline V gives CDR1 MDHEN, CDR2 SYDVKM. This clonotype was recorded at least ten times. Antigen: not known. Sequenced: blood. The J gene is TRBJ1-2, the V gene TRBV28; tentatively, D is TRBD1 (6 bases). The TCR comes from a woman aged 18-29 years with Graves' hyperthyroidism. In DNA form, the CDR3 reads TGTGCCAGCAGTTTATATCTCACCCGGGGGCCTGACGGCTACACCTTC. This translates into CASSLYLTRGPDGYTF.